This T cell receptor (beta chain) was observed in a study of blood T cell repertoires in COVID-19. The wider study: Specimens from acute and convalescent COVID-19 originated in the United States, Italy and Spain.

Per germline, CDR1 LNHDA and CDR2 SQIVND (reference sequence). The CDR3 has 12 residues. The V end was cut by 6 bases, the J end by 1 base, with 6 bases between. Generated by immunoSEQ multiplex PCR, the TCRdb table keeps only in-frame clones and is missing some. The data contain some 260,000 clones, around 84% of them singletons. This TCR derives from a man aged 25-45 years with acute COVID-19. The sequencing sample was made of PBMCs or T cells enriched from blood (not recorded which). The chain is built from TRBV19 and TRBJ2-5, with D perhaps TRBD2 (5 bases). This chain's CDR3 is CASRDFQETQYF. The CDR3 nucleotides read TGTGCCAGTAGGGACTTCCAAGAGACCCAGTACTTC.